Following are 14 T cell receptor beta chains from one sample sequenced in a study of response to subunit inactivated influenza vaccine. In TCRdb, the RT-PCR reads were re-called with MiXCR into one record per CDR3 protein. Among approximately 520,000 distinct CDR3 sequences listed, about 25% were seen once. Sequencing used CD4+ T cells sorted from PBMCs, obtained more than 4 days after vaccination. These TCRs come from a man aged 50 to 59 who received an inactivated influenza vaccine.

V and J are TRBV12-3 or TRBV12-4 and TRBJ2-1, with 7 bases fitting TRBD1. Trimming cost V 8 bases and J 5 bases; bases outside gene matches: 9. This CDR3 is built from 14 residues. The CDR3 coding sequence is TGTGCCAGCGTACGGGACAGAAATAACAATGAGCAGTTCTTC. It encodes CASVRDRNNNEQFF.

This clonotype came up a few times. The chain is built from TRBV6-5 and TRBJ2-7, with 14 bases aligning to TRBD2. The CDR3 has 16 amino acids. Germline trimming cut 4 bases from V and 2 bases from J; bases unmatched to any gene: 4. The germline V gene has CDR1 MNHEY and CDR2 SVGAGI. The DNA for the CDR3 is TGTGCCAGCAGTTCGGGACTAGCGGGGGTTCCCTACGAGCAGTACTTC. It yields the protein CASSSGLAGVPYEQYF.

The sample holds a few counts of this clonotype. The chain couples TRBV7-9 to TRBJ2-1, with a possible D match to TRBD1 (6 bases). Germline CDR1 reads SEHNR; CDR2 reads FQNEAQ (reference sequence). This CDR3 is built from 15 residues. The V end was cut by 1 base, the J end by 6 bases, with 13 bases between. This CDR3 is CASSLVGAGANEQFF. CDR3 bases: TGTGCCAGCAGCTTAGTCGGGGCAGGGGCCAATGAGCAGTTCTTC.

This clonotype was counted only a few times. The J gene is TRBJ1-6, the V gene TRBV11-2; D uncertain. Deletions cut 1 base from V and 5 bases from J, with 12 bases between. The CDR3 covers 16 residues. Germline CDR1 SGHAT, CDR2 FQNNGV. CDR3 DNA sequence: TGTGCCAGCAGCTTAGGGCGGGTAGTCGATAATTCACCCCTCCACTTT. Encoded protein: CASSLGRVVDNSPLHF.

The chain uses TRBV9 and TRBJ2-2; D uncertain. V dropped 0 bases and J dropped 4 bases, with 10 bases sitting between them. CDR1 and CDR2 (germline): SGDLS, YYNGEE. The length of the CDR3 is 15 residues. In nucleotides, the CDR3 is TGTGCCAGCAGCGTAGGTCCTACAATCACCGGGGAGCTGTTTTTT. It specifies CASSVGPTITGELFF.

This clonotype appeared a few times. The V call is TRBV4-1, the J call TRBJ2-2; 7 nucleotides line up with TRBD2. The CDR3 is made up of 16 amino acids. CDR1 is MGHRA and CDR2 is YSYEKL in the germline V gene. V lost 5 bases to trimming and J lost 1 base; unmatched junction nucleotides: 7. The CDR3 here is CASSSSQRGNTGELFF. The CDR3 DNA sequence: TGCGCCAGCAGCTCCAGTCAGCGGGGGAACACCGGGGAGCTGTTTTTT.

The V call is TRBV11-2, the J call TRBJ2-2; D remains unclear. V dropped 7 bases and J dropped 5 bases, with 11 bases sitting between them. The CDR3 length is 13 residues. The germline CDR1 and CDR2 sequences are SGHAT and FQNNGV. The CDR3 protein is CASTISPTGELFF. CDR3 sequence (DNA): TGTGCCAGCACAATCAGCCCAACCGGGGAGCTGTTTTTT.

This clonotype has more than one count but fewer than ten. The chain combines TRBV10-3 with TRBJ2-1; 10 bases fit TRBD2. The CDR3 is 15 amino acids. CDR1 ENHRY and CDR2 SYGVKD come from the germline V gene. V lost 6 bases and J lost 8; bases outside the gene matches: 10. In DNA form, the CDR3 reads TGTGCCATCAGACGTCTAGCGGGAGTTGAGGATGAGCAGTTCTTC. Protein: CAIRRLAGVEDEQFF.

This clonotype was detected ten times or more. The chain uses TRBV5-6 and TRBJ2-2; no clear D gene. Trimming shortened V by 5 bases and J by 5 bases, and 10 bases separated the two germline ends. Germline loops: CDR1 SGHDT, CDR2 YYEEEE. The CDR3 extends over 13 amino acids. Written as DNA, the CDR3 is TGTGCCAGCAGACGAACAGCGACCGGGGAGCTGTTTTTT. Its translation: CASRRTATGELFF.

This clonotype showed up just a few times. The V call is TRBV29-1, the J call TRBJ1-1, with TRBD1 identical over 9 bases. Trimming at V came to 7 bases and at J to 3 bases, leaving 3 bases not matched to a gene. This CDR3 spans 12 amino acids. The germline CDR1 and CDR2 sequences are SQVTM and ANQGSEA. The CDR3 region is CSGGQGYTEAFF. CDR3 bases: TGCAGCGGGGGACAGGGTTACACTGAAGCTTTCTTT.

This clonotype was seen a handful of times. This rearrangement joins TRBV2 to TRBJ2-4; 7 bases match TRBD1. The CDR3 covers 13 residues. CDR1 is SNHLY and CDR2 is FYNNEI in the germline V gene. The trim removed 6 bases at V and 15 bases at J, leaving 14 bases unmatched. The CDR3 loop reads CASSPQGPLPPYF. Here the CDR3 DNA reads TGTGCCAGCAGCCCACAGGGGCCTTTACCCCCGTACTTC.

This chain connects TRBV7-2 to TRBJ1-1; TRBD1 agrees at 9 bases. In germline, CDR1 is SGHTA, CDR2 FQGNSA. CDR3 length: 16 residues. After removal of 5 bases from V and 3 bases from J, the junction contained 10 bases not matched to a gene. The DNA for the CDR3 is TGTGCCAGCAGCCCACAGCGACAGGGGGGGTACACTGAAGCTTTCTTT. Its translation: CASSPQRQGGYTEAFF.

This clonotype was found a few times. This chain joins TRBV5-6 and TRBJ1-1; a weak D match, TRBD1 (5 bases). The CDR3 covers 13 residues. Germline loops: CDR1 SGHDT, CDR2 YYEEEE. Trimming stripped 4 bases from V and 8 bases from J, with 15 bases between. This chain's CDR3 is CASSRSGTAEAFF. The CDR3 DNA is TGTGCCAGCAGCCGATCCGGGACGGCCGAAGCTTTCTTT. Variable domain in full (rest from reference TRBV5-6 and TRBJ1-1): DAGVTQSPTHLIKTRGQQVTLRCSPKSGHDTVSWYQQALGQGPQFIFQYYEEEERQRGNFPDRFSGHQFPNYSSELNVNALLLGDSALYLCASSRSGTAEAFFGQGTRLTVV.

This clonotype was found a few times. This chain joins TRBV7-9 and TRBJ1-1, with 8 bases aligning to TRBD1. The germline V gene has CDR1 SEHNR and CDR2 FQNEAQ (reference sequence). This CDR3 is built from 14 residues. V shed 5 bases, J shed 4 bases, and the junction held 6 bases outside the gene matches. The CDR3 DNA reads TGTGCCAGCAGCGCACAGGGGGGGAGCACTGAAGCTTTCTTT. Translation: CASSAQGGSTEAFF.